The T cell receptor (beta chain) described here comes from a study of breast tumors, draining lymph nodes, adjacent tissues. Axillary draining lymph nodes of breast cancer patients supplied the node samples. This CDR3 contains 15 residues. Deletions cut 4 bases from V and 4 bases from J, with 17 bases between. Germline CDR1 is GTSNPN and CDR2 is SVGIG (reference sequence). TCRdb fed the multiplex PCR reads into MiXCR, producing one record per CDR3 protein. The sample lists approximately 250,000 distinct CDR3 sequences, around 35% occurring once. Points from the study as a whole: Tumor T cell lymph node origin was a supported hypothesis, not proven. Tumors had less TCR diversity than lymph nodes, more than nontumor tissue. Tumor and nontumor repertoires were significantly more similar in luminal-like than in basal-like breast cancer.

In the case of this clonotype: The target antigen is unknown.

The V gene is TRBV30, the J gene TRBJ1-5; tentative D call: TRBD1 (5 bases). Sequenced: axillary lymph node tissue. This TCR was sampled from a female donor with breast cancer. Some clones in this sample may be carry-over from other donors' samples. CDR3 bases: TGTGCCTGGACTACCGGGACCCTGTCTAATCAGCCCCAGCATTTT. Protein product: CAWTTGTLSNQPQHF.